This TCR beta chain was recorded in a study of T cells in Graves' hyperthyroidism and ophthalmopathy. This clonotype was counted many times. Its antigen is currently unknown. Regions amplified from RNA transcripts were the TCR beta CDR3 regions. The HTBI primer set served for first-round RT-PCR of the TCR CDR3. Each CDR3 protein is one row after TCRdb ran MiXCR on the multiplex PCR reads. The sample records approximately 300,000 distinct CDR3 sequences, 15% to 20% being singletons. Study-wide findings and caveats: Expanded thyroid clonotypes (above 0.001) were mostly also found in blood. In the analysis, a 13 V-J model separated ophthalmopathy from stable hyperthyroidism.

Germline values: CDR1 MNHEY, CDR2 SVGEGT. CDR3 length: 15 residues. V was cut by 2 bases and J by 6 bases, with 16 bases left in between. The TCR sequence derives from a woman in her fifties or sixties with Graves' ophthalmopathy. The chain combines TRBV6-2 or TRBV6-3 with TRBJ1-1; D call uncertain. The specimen sequenced was blood. CDR3 loop: CASSYPGPYWAEAFF. The CDR3 DNA reads TGTGCCAGCAGTTACCCCGGGCCCTATTGGGCTGAAGCTTTCTTT.